Listed below are T cell receptor beta chains from one sample, sequenced in a study of cytomegalovirus exposure and HLA in healthy donors. Generated by immunoSEQ multiplex PCR, the TCRdb table keeps only in-frame clones and is missing some. The sample lists about 120,000 clones; 70% to 80% were seen once. Sequenced input: PBMCs. These TCRs come from a woman aged 25 to 39 in good health and CMV-seropositive. The CDR3 runs from the conserved cysteine through the conserved F or W. The D gene is left open where the match is weak. Rows give clone size only sometimes, using once, few, many, or a class for an expanded clone.

J gene: TRBJ2-1
clone size: .
V gene: TRBV7-9
D gene: TRBD1
CDR3 length: 16
CDR3 protein: CASSQIPGGSYNEQFF
CDR3 DNA: TGTGCCAGCAGCCAGATCCCAGGGGGCTCCTACAATGAGCAGTTCTTC

J gene: TRBJ2-2
clone size: .
V gene: TRBV7-9
D gene: .
CDR3 length: 16
CDR3 protein: CASTPAVQGIGGELFF
CDR3 DNA: TGTGCCAGCACCCCGGCGGTACAGGGAATCGGCGGGGAGCTGTTTTTT

J gene: TRBJ1-4
clone size: .
V gene: TRBV6-5
D gene: .
CDR3 length: 16
CDR3 protein: CASSYFRGVTNEKLFF
CDR3 DNA: TGTGCCAGCAGTTACTTCCGGGGGGTCACTAATGAAAAACTGTTTTTT

J gene: TRBJ2-2
clone size: .
V gene: TRBV6-5
D gene: TRBD1
CDR3 length: 13
CDR3 protein: CASIQGVTGELFF
CDR3 DNA: TGTGCCAGCATACAGGGGGTCACCGGGGAGCTGTTTTTT

J gene: TRBJ1-2
clone size: .
V gene: TRBV5-6
D gene: TRBD1
CDR3 length: 14
CDR3 protein: CASSPGQGTYGYTF
CDR3 DNA: TGTGCCAGCAGCCCCGGACAGGGTACCTATGGCTACACCTTC

J gene: TRBJ2-1
clone size: .
V gene: TRBV11-2
D gene: TRBD2
CDR3 length: 15
CDR3 protein: CASSPGTSGYNEQFF
CDR3 DNA: TGTGCCAGCAGCCCCGGGACTAGCGGATACAATGAGCAGTTCTTC

J gene: TRBJ2-3
clone size: .
V gene: TRBV2
D gene: .
CDR3 length: 15
CDR3 protein: CASSEEFRETDTQYF
CDR3 DNA: TGTGCCAGCAGTGAAGAATTCCGGGAGACAGATACGCAGTATTTT

J gene: TRBJ2-1
clone size: .
V gene: TRBV5-1
D gene: .
CDR3 length: 13
CDR3 protein: CASSLLATNEQFF
CDR3 DNA: TGCGCCAGCAGCCTCCTAGCCACCAATGAGCAGTTCTTC

J gene: TRBJ1-2
clone size: .
V gene: TRBV10-3
D gene: TRBD1
CDR3 length: 14
CDR3 protein: CAISEMGQDYGYTF
CDR3 DNA: TGTGCCATCAGTGAAATGGGACAGGACTATGGCTACACCTTC

J gene: TRBJ2-3
clone size: .
V gene: TRBV7-9
D gene: .
CDR3 length: 14
CDR3 protein: CASSFLPGTDTQYF
CDR3 DNA: TGTGCCAGCAGCTTTCTTCCAGGCACAGATACGCAGTATTTT

J gene: TRBJ1-6
clone size: .
V gene: TRBV30
D gene: .
CDR3 length: 16
CDR3 protein: CAWSDTDVSYNSPLHF
CDR3 DNA: TGTGCCTGGAGTGATACAGACGTATCCTATAATTCACCCCTCCACTTT

J gene: TRBJ1-5
clone size: once
V gene: TRBV19
D gene: TRBD1
CDR3 length: 17
CDR3 protein: CASTGQGGSNSNQPQHF
CDR3 DNA: TGTGCCAGCACGGGACAGGGCGGGTCAAATAGCAATCAGCCCCAGCATTTT

J gene: TRBJ1-1
clone size: .
V gene: TRBV30
D gene: .
CDR3 length: 12
CDR3 protein: CAWSVLGTEAFF
CDR3 DNA: TGTGCCTGGAGTGTACTTGGCACTGAAGCTTTCTTT

J gene: TRBJ1-5
clone size: .
V gene: TRBV2
D gene: .
CDR3 length: 15
CDR3 protein: CASSTGTLGSQPQHF
CDR3 DNA: TGTGCCAGCAGTACCGGGACACTAGGTTCTCAGCCCCAGCATTTT

J gene: TRBJ1-6
clone size: .
V gene: TRBV7-8
D gene: .
CDR3 length: 14
CDR3 protein: CASTEARWRSPLHF
CDR3 DNA: TGTGCCAGCACCGAGGCGAGGTGGCGTTCACCCCTCCACTTT

J gene: TRBJ2-7
clone size: .
V gene: TRBV12-5
D gene: .
CDR3 length: 14
CDR3 protein: CASGRKGYLSEQYF
CDR3 DNA: TGTGCTAGTGGTCGGAAGGGGTATCTATCCGAGCAGTACTTC